This TCR beta chain originates from a study of cytotoxic CD8 clonotypes in ibrutinib-treated CLL. As for the study in general: Mean yields were nearly 260,000 productive templates and some 90,000 productive rearrangements per sample.

Concerning this clone itself: No antigen is known for it.

Roughly 2 micrograms of genomic DNA from cryopreserved PBMCs went into TCR beta libraries. The study's findings and limits: The public clonotypes identified were infrequent and showed contraction or stability on treatment. Clonality increased with ibrutinib response but returned toward baseline at progression.

Trimming cost V 5 bases and J 1 base, with 12 bases left between them. Germline values: CDR1 SNHLY, CDR2 FYNNEI. The CDR3 is made up of 15 amino acids. Data came from immunoSEQ multiplex PCR; TCRdb stores just in-frame clones and leaves some out. The profile shows roughly 300,000 clones, 60% to 80% of them singletons. The sample consisted of PBMCs, taken at disease progression, from a patient treated with ibrutinib. The receptor was derived from a human donor with chronic lymphocytic leukemia. V is TRBV2 and J is TRBJ1-5; D gene uncertain. The CDR3 nucleotides read TGTGCCAGCAGTCCCACTGGGGAAAGCAATCAGCCCCAGCATTTT. This gives the protein CASSPTGESNQPQHF.